The 8 T cell receptor beta chains in this list originate from one sample, sequenced in a study of CD8 T cells in Susac syndrome. Random hexamers were used to reverse transcribe roughly 0.45 to 1 ug of RNA. TCRdb independently ran MiXCR on the immunoSEQ multiplex PCR reads; one entry per CDR3 protein. The data show some 250,000 distinct CDR3 sequences, almost 97% seen once. The sample was CD4+ T cells from PBMCs. The receptors derive from a human donor with Susac syndrome.

Turning to this clonotype: A junction end diverges from the germline sequence, so it may reflect a read error. The gene calls are TRBV7-7 and TRBJ2-2, with 7 bases lining up with TRBD1. The CDR3 is made up of 16 amino acids. CDR1 and CDR2 (germline): SSHAT, FNYEAQ (reference sequence). The CDR3 DNA is TGTGCTAGCAGCGTCCGACAGGGAGTCGGCGCCGGGGAGCTGTTTTTT. It specifies CASSVRQGVGAGELFF.

The genes are TRBV3-1 and TRBJ1-1; D unresolved. With 0 bases removed from V and 3 bases from J, the gap between germline ends came to 11 bases. In germline, CDR1 is LGHDT, CDR2 YNNKEL (reference sequence). The CDR3 covers 15 residues. CDR3 amino acids: CASSQESLPYTEAFF. The CDR3 nucleotides read TGTGCCAGCAGCCAAGAATCGCTGCCCTACACTGAAGCTTTCTTT.

CDR3 residues: CASSEWRETDNEQFF. CDR3 nucleotides: TGTGCCAGCAGTGAGTGGCGGGAGACGGATAATGAGCAGTTCTTC. J is TRBJ2-1 and V is TRBV25-1; 7 bases agree with TRBD2. The trim removed 3 bases at V and 7 bases at J, leaving 9 bases unmatched. CDR1 is MGHDK, CDR2 SYGVNS, per germline. The CDR3 consists of 15 residues.

This chain joins TRBV4-1 and TRBJ2-4; D is uncertain. The CDR3 has 15 residues. The germline gives CDR1 MGHRA, CDR2 YSYEKL. The V end was cut by 4 bases, the J end by 1 base, with 11 bases between. The CDR3 nucleotides are TGCGCCAGCAGCCCTATCGGGCAGGCCAAAAACATTCAGTACTTC. Its protein is CASSPIGQAKNIQYF.

The genes are TRBV19 and TRBJ1-2; no clear D. The CDR3 is 12 amino acids. The germline V gene encodes CDR1 LNHDA and CDR2 SQIVND (reference sequence). V dropped 5 bases and J dropped 13 bases, with 17 bases sitting between them. As DNA, the CDR3 is TGTGCCAGTAGTTTTCGCCGGGAGGCCTGCACCTTC. Protein: CASSFRREACTF.

V is TRBV9 and J is TRBJ1-2; D is ambiguous. From germline, CDR1 is SGDLS and CDR2 YYNGEE. Between the trimmed V and J ends, which lost 0 bases and 8 bases, there was a span of 11 bases. This CDR3 is built from 13 residues. In nucleotides, the CDR3 is TGTGCCAGCAGCGTAGATGTAGGAGGGGGCTACACCTTC. Translated, it gives CASSVDVGGGYTF.

This chain connects TRBV2 to TRBJ2-7; 7 nucleotides line up with TRBD1. CDR3 length equals 13 residues. Germline V gives CDR1 SNHLY, CDR2 FYNNEI. With 8 bases clipped from V and 1 base from J, the junction kept 5 bases outside the gene matches. The CDR3 nucleotides are TGTGCCAGCCGACAGGGTTCATCCTACGAGCAGTACTTC. It encodes CASRQGSSYEQYF. Using reference TRBV2 and TRBJ2-7 for the parts outside the CDR3, the full variable domain is EPEVTQTPSHQVTQMGQEVILRCVPISNHLYFYWYRQILGQKVEFLVSFYNNEISEKSEIFDDQFSVERPDGSNFTLKIRSTKLEDSAMYFCASRQGSSYEQYFGPGTRLTVT.

The chain is built from TRBV15 and TRBJ2-1; D remains ambiguous. Germline values: CDR1 LNHNV, CDR2 YYDKDF (reference sequence). This CDR3 has 16 amino acids. V was clipped by 0 bases and J by 8 bases, with 17 bases between them. The CDR3 DNA reads as TGTGCCACCAGCAGAGAAGTTAGCCCGTTAGGCTATGAGCAGTTCTTC. This encodes CATSREVSPLGYEQFF.